This passage covers 23 T cell receptor beta chains from one sample sequenced in a study of tissue T cells after allogeneic stem cell transplantation. Sequenced by immunoSEQ multiplex PCR; TCRdb stores in-frame clones only, minus some. The sample carries about 48,000 clones, around 73% recorded once. The source material was sorted cells pooled from one or two spleens. The source is a pool of C57BL/6 mice in good health.

Judged by abundance, this clone is medium-sized. Genes and germline come from the mouse. The CDR3 end falls 1 residue outside the read, so it is completed with the germline J gene. The chain carries TRBV2 and TRBJ2-1, with 10 bases aligning to TRBD1. Germline CDR1 reads LGHNA; CDR2 reads YSYQKL. Trimming took 2 bases from V and 6 from J; bases not matched to a gene: 4. There are 15 residues in the CDR3. CDR3: CASSQRQGARAEQFF. Partial CDR3 DNA: TGTGCCAGCAGCCAAAGACAGGGGGCGCGTGCTGAGCAGTTC.

As concerns this clone: Gene names denote mouse genes. The read finishes 1 residue shy of the CDR3 end, and the germline J gene is used to complete it. The chain carries TRBV3 and TRBJ1-1; D gene uncertain. V was shortened by 1 base and J by 5 bases, with 11 bases between the two germline ends. The V gene's germline CDR1 is SNHLY and CDR2 FYNGKV (reference sequence). This CDR3 is 14 amino acids long. The CDR3 sequence is CASSLERARTEVFF. Partial CDR3 DNA: TGTGCCAGCAGCTTAGAGCGGGCGCGGACAGAAGTCTTC.

On this clone: Mouse names are used for the genes. With the read ending 1 residue before the CDR3 end, the germline J gene is used to fill in that end. The genes are TRBV16 and TRBJ2-7, with TRBD2 matching over 10 bases. V lost 0 bases and J lost 4; bases outside the gene matches: 0. The CDR3 length is 14 residues. Germline V gene data show CDR1 as SGHSA and CDR2 as FRNQAP. CDR3: CASSLETGGYEQYF. The covered CDR3 bases are TGTGCAAGCAGCTTAGAGACTGGGGGGTATGAACAGTAC.

Only a few counts were recorded for this clone. Any gene name here is a mouse gene name. Sequencing ends 1 residue short of the CDR3 end; the germline J gene provides the rest. V is TRBV12-1 and J is TRBJ2-7; weak D call: TRBD2 (6 bases). V shed 0 bases and J shed 6 bases, with 8 bases lying between them. CDR1 is SGHSN and CDR2 is HYEKVE in the germline V gene. CDR3 size: 12 residues. This chain's CDR3 is CASSLGGFEQYF. Incomplete CDR3 DNA: TGTGCCAGCTCTCTCGGGGGGTTTGAACAGTAC.

This clone was detected a few times. Germline and genes: mouse. The sequenced fragment ends 1 residue before the CDR3 boundary, so the rest is inferred from the germline J gene. This rearrangement joins TRBV13-3 to TRBJ1-2, with 10 bases lining up with TRBD1. The length of the CDR3 is 14 residues. The germline V gene has CDR1 NNHDY and CDR2 SYVADS. Unmatched junction bases numbered 3, after V lost 5 bases and J lost 2 bases. CDR3 bases read: TGTGCCAGCAGCCTGACAGGGGGCAACTCCGACTACACC. Translated: CASSLTGGNSDYT. The CDR3 as a whole reads CASSLTGGNSDYTF.

As regards this clone: Any gene name here is a mouse gene name. The sequenced fragment ends 1 residue before the CDR3 boundary, so the rest is inferred from the germline J gene. The chain employs TRBV19 and TRBJ2-2, with D unclear. V lost 3 bases and J lost 0, with 6 bases in between. The CDR3 has 14 amino acids. Germline V lookup: CDR1 FNHDT, CDR2 SITEND (reference sequence). The DNA read from the CDR3 is TGTGCCAGCAGTAACCCAGCAAACACCGGGCAGCTCTAC. Protein sequence: CASSNPANTGQLY. The complete CDR3 protein is CASSNPANTGQLYF.

This clone turned up a few times. Mouse gene names apply. The read halts 1 residue ahead of the CDR3 end, with the missing end drawn from the germline J gene. This chain links TRBV24 with TRBJ2-1; possible D gene TRBD1, 6 bases. The germline V gene has CDR1 KGHTA and CDR2 FRNEEI. V lost 1 base, J lost 1 base, and 8 bases lay in between. CDR3 length: 15 amino acids. The CDR3: CASSLSRGNYAEQFF. Incomplete CDR3 DNA: TGTGCCAGCAGTCTGTCGAGGGGGAACTATGCTGAGCAGTTC.

A single count supports this clone. Genes here carry mouse names. The sequenced fragment ends 1 residue before the CDR3 boundary, so the rest is inferred from the germline J gene. The V call is TRBV4, the J call TRBJ1-1; no clear D gene. CDR1 and CDR2 (germline): LGHDT, YNNKQL (reference sequence). The CDR3 has 13 amino acids. Trimming shortened V by 5 bases and J by 0 bases, and 7 bases separated the two germline ends. The part of the CDR3 DNA that was read is TGTGCCAGCAGCCCACAAGCAAACACAGAAGTCTTC. Translating gives CASSPQANTEVF. The complete CDR3 protein is CASSPQANTEVFF.

This clone has a handful of counts. Gene names follow the mouse nomenclature. Read coverage stops 1 residue before the CDR3 terminus; the germline J gene supplies the remainder. The chain recombines TRBV3 with TRBJ2-7; weak D call: TRBD2 (5 bases). The CDR3 spans 14 residues. Germline V gene sequence: CDR1 SNHLY, CDR2 FYNGKV (reference sequence). V shed 1 base and J shed 0 bases, with 7 bases lying between them. The CDR3 is CASSLDGVSYEQYF. The sequenced part of the CDR3 DNA is TGTGCCAGCAGCTTAGATGGGGTCTCCTATGAACAGTAC. Using reference TRBV3 and TRBJ2-7 for the parts outside the CDR3, the full variable domain is GPKVLQIPSHQIIDMGQMVTLNCDPVSNHLYFYWYKQILGQQMEFLVNFYNGKVMEKSKLFKDQFSVERPDGSYFTLKIQPTALEDSAVYFCASSLDGVSYEQYFGPGTRLTVL.

On this clone: Mouse germline and gene names are used. The read comes to an end 1 residue before the CDR3 does, leaving the germline J gene to fill in the end. V is TRBV13-2 and J is TRBJ1-4; 10 bases line up with TRBD1. Per the germline V gene, CDR1 is NNHNN and CDR2 is SYGAGS (reference sequence). V trimming: 5 bases; J trimming: 3 bases; junction bases outside the gene matches: 7. CDR3 length: 16 amino acids. The covered CDR3 bases are TGTGCCAGCGGACCTCCGGGACAGGGGACCAACGAAAGATTATTT. As protein: CASGPPGQGTNERLF. The full CDR3 sequence reads CASGPPGQGTNERLFF.

About this clone: The gene names here belong to mouse. The CDR3 is cut off 1 residue early in the read; its end comes from the germline J gene. The chain has TRBV13-3 and TRBJ2-7; D unresolved. CDR1 NNHDY and CDR2 SYVADS come from the germline V gene. The ends were cut back, 3 bases at V and 4 bases at J, with 5 bases in the middle. The CDR3 runs 11 residues. CDR3 DNA, as far as it was read: TGTGCCAGCAGTGTCAGGTATGAACAGTAC. This codes for CASSVRYEQY. The whole CDR3 region reads CASSVRYEQYF.

On this clone: The gene names here belong to mouse. The read gets to within 1 residue of the CDR3 end, and the germline J gene fills in the rest. The genes are TRBV2 and TRBJ2-5; TRBD1 matches at 7 bases. In germline, CDR1 is LGHNA, CDR2 YSYQKL. The CDR3 runs to 15 residues. V shed 1 base, J shed 0 bases, and the junction held 1 base outside the gene matches. The CDR3 protein is CASSQAGGNQDTQYF. The part of the CDR3 DNA that was read is TGTGCCAGCAGCCAAGCAGGGGGTAACCAAGACACCCAGTAC.

There are a few counts of this clone. Gene names denote mouse genes. The sequenced fragment ends 1 residue before the CDR3 boundary, so the rest is inferred from the germline J gene. V is TRBV2 and J is TRBJ2-7; D remains unclear. Per germline, CDR1 LGHNA and CDR2 YSYQKL. V lost 2 bases, J lost 1 base, and 6 bases lay in between. The CDR3 has 13 amino acids. The CDR3 here is CASSQFGSYEQYF. Partial CDR3 DNA: TGTGCCAGCAGCCAATTTGGGTCCTATGAACAGTAC.

For this clone: The genes and germline here are from mouse. Read coverage stops 1 residue before the CDR3 terminus; the germline J gene supplies the remainder. The sample carries other DNA sequences with the same CDR3. The chain is built from TRBV24 and TRBJ1-5; D is perhaps TRBD1 (6 bases). V gave up 3 bases and J gave up 8 bases, with 8 bases separating them. Per the germline V gene, CDR1 is KGHTA and CDR2 is FRNEEI. This CDR3 contains 12 residues. The covered CDR3 bases are TGTGCCAGCAGTCTAGGGGGAGAGGCTCCGCTT. Its translation: CASSLGGEAPL. The entire CDR3 protein is CASSLGGEAPLF.

A remark on this clone: Gene names denote mouse genes. With the read ending 1 residue before the CDR3 end, the germline J gene is used to fill in that end. This chain links TRBV5 with TRBJ1-2, with 7 bases fitting TRBD1. Germline assignment: CDR1 LGHNA and CDR2 YNLKQL (reference sequence). The junction had 6 bases not matched to a gene; V was cut back by 0 bases and J by 5 bases. CDR3 length: 15 amino acids. The CDR3 DNA, read in part, is TGTGCCAGCAGCCAAGATCGGCAGGGGGGGTCCGACTACACC. It encodes CASSQDRQGGSDYT. The full CDR3 is CASSQDRQGGSDYTF.

In the case of this clone: Gene names denote mouse genes. Read sequence stops 1 residue before the CDR3 end, and the germline J gene provides the missing end. The chain combines TRBV16 with TRBJ2-7; D may match TRBD1 or TRBD2 (5 bases each). This CDR3 is built from 10 residues. V shed 5 bases and J shed 7 bases, with 6 bases lying between them. CDR1 and CDR2 from the germline V gene are SGHSA and FRNQAP. The sequenced CDR3 bases are TGTGCAAGCAGCCGGGGGGAACAGTAC. It specifies CASSRGEQY. The complete CDR3 protein is CASSRGEQYF. Based on the CDR3 plus reference TRBV16 and TRBJ2-7, the full variable domain is NAGVIQTPRHKVTGKGQEATLWCEPISGHSAVFWYRQTIVQGLEFLTYFRNQAPIDDSGMPKERFSAQMPNQSHSTLKIQSTQPQDSAVYLCASSRGEQYFGPGTRLTVL.

Worth noting for this clone: Genes and germline come from the mouse. Read data end 1 residue before the CDR3 end; the end is taken from the germline J gene. The chain uses TRBV15 and TRBJ2-2; D is possibly TRBD1 (5 bases). The CDR3 totals 14 residues. V lost 3 bases and J 1 base, leaving 6 bases between the germline ends. Germline V gives CDR1 SGHND, CDR2 FRSKSL. Partial CDR3 DNA: TGTGCCAGCAGTTTCCAGGGAAACACCGGGCAGCTCTAC. Its translation: CASSFQGNTGQLY. The complete CDR3 protein is CASSFQGNTGQLYF.

Concerning this clone itself: Gene names are the mouse ones. The CDR3 end is not reached by the read, which stops 1 residue before it; the germline J gene fills it in. The rearrangement joins TRBV5 to TRBJ1-2; D unclear. V lost 0 bases to trimming and J lost 1 base, with 6 bases between them. Germline assignment: CDR1 LGHNA and CDR2 YNLKQL (reference sequence). This CDR3 is built from 14 residues. The CDR3 region is CASSQDSKNSDYTF. The DNA read from the CDR3 is TGTGCCAGCAGCCAAGATTCCAAAAACTCCGACTACACC.

In the case of this clone: The genes are named according to mouse. The sequence runs out 1 residue before the end of the CDR3; the remainder is reconstructed from the germline J gene. V gene TRBV13-3 combines with J gene TRBJ2-2; the match to TRBD2 covers 11 bases. J lost 5 bases, V lost 1 base, and 7 bases had no gene match. Germline assignment: CDR1 NNHDY and CDR2 SYVADS. The CDR3 extends over 17 amino acids. The chain's CDR3 is CASSDPLGGRWTGQLYF. CDR3 DNA, as far as it was read: TGTGCCAGCAGTGATCCACTGGGGGGGCGATGGACCGGGCAGCTCTAC. Based on the CDR3 plus reference TRBV13-3 and TRBJ2-2, the full variable domain is EAAVTQSPRSKVAVTGGKVTLSCHQTNNHDYMYWYRQDTGHGLRLIHYSYVADSTEKGDIPDGYKASRPSQENFSLILELASLSQTAVYFCASSDPLGGRWTGQLYFGEGSKLTVL.

On this clone itself: Germline and genes: mouse. With the read ending 1 residue before the CDR3 end, the germline J gene is used to fill in that end. The chain carries TRBV1 and TRBJ2-4; TRBD2 matches at 10 bases. CDR3 size: 16 residues. Germline CDR1 and CDR2: NSQYPW and LRSPGD (reference sequence). The junction had 3 bases not matched to a gene; V was cut back by 3 bases and J by 0 bases. CDR3 DNA, as far as it was read: TGCACCTGCAGTGCGCGACTGGGGGGTAGTCAAAACACCTTGTAC. Its translation is CTCSARLGGSQNTLY. The full CDR3 protein reads CTCSARLGGSQNTLYF.

Worth noting for this clone: All gene names here are mouse names. The missing CDR3 end, 1 residue past where the read stops, is filled in from the germline J gene. The genes are TRBV13-1 and TRBJ2-3, with a possible D match to TRBD1 (6 bases). Trimming pared 2 bases from V and 5 bases from J, leaving 9 bases between. Germline CDR1 is NSHNY and CDR2 is SYGAGN. The CDR3 has 13 amino acids. Partial CDR3 DNA: TGTGCCAGCAGTGACAGGGGAGAAGAAACGCTGTAT. It encodes CASSDRGEETLY. The whole CDR3 sequence reads CASSDRGEETLYF.

In regard to this clone: Genes here carry mouse names. The read stops 1 residue short of the end of the CDR3; the missing end is completed from the germline J gene. The chain links TRBV4 to TRBJ2-5; 11 nucleotides agree with TRBD2. V lost 6 bases and J lost 1; bases outside the gene matches: 0. CDR1 is LGHDT, CDR2 YNNKQL, per germline (reference sequence). The CDR3 totals 14 residues. The CDR3 sequence: CASRDWGDQDTQYF. CDR3 bases read: TGTGCCAGCAGGGACTGGGGGGACCAAGACACCCAGTAC.

Only one count was recorded for this clone. Mouse gene names apply. The read finishes 1 residue shy of the CDR3 end, and the germline J gene is used to complete it. The chain employs TRBV13-1 and TRBJ1-1; 7 bases align to TRBD1. V dropped 0 bases and J dropped 1; count of bases not matched to a gene: 3. This CDR3 region has 15 residues. Germline values: CDR1 NSHNY, CDR2 SYGAGN. The part of the CDR3 DNA that was read is TGTGCCAGCAGTGATGCAAGGGGGCCGAACACAGAAGTCTTC. It specifies CASSDARGPNTEVF. From start to end, the CDR3 is CASSDARGPNTEVFF.